What follows describes a single T cell receptor (beta chain). Its specificity is not known. This record comes from a study of T cells after yellow fever vaccination. Study-level findings and limits: Subsequent to the booster, the majority of primary-vaccination clones reappeared (approximately 95% CD4, 85% to 90% CD8). The CD4 compartment and the CD8 compartment contained a small share of clonotypes in common. The study found a weaker secondary response that peaked faster, day 5 versus 15.

Template switching by 5'RACE produced TCR cDNA, adding a universal primer site and UMIs. TCRdb re-called the 5' RACE reads with MiXCR, one entry per CDR3 protein. This sample carries some 320,000 distinct CDR3 sequences, around 11% of them seen once, and the ten largest clones take 3% to 3.5%. The CDR3 contains 13 residues. Trimming removed 6 bases from V and 4 bases from J, with 15 bases in between. Germline values: CDR1 SQVTM, CDR2 ANQGSEA. The chain combines TRBV29-1 with TRBJ2-5, with D perhaps matching TRBD2 (7 bases). The input for sequencing was CD4+ T cells sorted from PBMCs, taken 45 days after the yellow fever booster vaccination. This TCR was sampled from a man aged 18-30 years who received the YFV17D yellow fever vaccine. CDR3 sequence: CSVGGTHLETQYF. The CDR3 DNA is TGCAGCGTGGGGGGGACACATTTAGAGACCCAGTACTTC.